This entry describes one T cell receptor beta chain. This specimen belongs to a study of blood T cell repertoires in COVID-19. With 6 bases clipped from V and 8 bases from J, the junction kept 11 bases outside the gene matches. Germline V gene lookup returns CDR1 MNHEY and CDR2 SVGAGI. The CDR3 spans 15 residues. In the original analysis: Reference gene primer amplification yielded estimated nucleated cell counts. The protocol was immunoSEQ multiplex PCR, while the TCRdb copy is restricted to in-frame clones and leaves out a portion. That table furnishes V, J and clone size, whereas the DNA furnished D and trimming. The data show 150,000 to 200,000 clones, 70% to 85% seen once.

The rearrangement joins TRBV6-5 to TRBJ2-1; TRBD1 matches at 9 bases. The TCR sequence derives from a man between 45 and 60 years old who had recovered from COVID-19. The material sequenced was PBMCs or T cells enriched from blood (not recorded which). CDR3 DNA sequence: TGTGCCAGCAGACCGGGACAGGGTTATAGGGATGAGCAGTTCTTC. Translated, it gives CASRPGQGYRDEQFF.